The sequence of this T cell receptor (beta chain) was determined in a study of naive and memory T cell subsets. Findings and limits, study-wide: The power law exponent of TCR abundance differed between naive and memory cells. Naive repertoires, especially CD8, held a few larger clonotypes, possibly memory cells re-expressing CD45RA.

Cells stained for CD3, CD4, CD8, CD45RA, CD27 and viability were sorted into four CD45RA/CD27 subsets. The CDR3 spans 14 residues. Per germline, CDR1 SEHNR and CDR2 FQNEAQ (reference sequence). V was pared by 5 bases and J by 2 bases, with 12 bases between. Details on this clonotype: Its matching antigen is unknown.

Both TRBC1 and TRBC2 were covered by a beta constant-region primer of two equimolar oligonucleotides. Ligated cDNA was amplified by four rounds of PCR with nested alpha and beta constant-region primers and SP2. TCRdb ran MiXCR on the UMI-ligation and nested PCR reads and lists one entry per CDR3 protein. The profile shows about 90,000 distinct CDR3 sequences, approximately 11% of them singletons. This clonotype was sampled from a human donor in good health. The J gene is TRBJ2-5, the V gene TRBV7-9; TRBD1 is a possible D gene (6 bases). The sequenced material came from naive CD4+ T cells from blood. The CDR3 loop is CASSLGHTQETQYF. CDR3 nucleotide sequence: TGTGCCAGCAGCCTGGGACACACTCAAGAGACCCAGTACTTC.